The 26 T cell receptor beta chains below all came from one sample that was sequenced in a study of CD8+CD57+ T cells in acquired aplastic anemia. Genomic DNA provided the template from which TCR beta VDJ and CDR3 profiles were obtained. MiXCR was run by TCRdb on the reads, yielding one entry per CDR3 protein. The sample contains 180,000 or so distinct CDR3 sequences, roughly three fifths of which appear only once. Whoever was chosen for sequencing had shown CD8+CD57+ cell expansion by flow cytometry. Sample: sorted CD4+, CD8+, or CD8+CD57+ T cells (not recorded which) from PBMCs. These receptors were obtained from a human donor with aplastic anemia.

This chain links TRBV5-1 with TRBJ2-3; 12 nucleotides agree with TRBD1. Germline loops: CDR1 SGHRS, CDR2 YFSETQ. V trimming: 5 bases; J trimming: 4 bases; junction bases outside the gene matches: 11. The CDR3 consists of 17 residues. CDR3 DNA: TGCGCCAGCAGTGATAAGTGGGGACAGGGGGCCGCAGATACGCAGTATTTT. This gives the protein CASSDKWGQGAADTQYF.

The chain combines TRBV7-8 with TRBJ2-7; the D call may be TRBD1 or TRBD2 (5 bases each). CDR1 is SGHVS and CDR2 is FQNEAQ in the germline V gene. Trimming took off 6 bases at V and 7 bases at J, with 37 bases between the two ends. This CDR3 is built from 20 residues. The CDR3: CASSDSGRDGIPSSYNEQYF. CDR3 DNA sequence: TGTGCCAGCAGTGACTCGGGTCGGGACGGAATTCCTAGCTCCTACAATGAGCAGTACTTC.

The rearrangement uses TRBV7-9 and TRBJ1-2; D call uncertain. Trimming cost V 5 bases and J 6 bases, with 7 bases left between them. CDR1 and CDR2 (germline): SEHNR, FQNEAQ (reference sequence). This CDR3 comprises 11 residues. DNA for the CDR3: TGTGCCAGCAGCAAATCAGATGGCTACACCTTC. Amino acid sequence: CASSKSDGYTF.

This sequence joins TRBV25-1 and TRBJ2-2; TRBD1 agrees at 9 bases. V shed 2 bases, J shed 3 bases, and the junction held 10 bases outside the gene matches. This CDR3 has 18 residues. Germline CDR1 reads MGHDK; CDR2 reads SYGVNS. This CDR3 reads CASSELTGQGRHTGELFF. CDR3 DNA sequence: TGTGCCAGCAGTGAACTAACGGGACAGGGAAGACACACCGGGGAGCTGTTTTTT.

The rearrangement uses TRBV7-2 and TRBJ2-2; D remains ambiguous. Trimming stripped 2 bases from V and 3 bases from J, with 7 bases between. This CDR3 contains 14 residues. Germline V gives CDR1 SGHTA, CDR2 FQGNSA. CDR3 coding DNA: TGTGCCAGCAGCTTAACGAAAGACACCGGGGAGCTGTTTTTT. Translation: CASSLTKDTGELFF. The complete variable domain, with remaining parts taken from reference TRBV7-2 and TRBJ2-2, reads GAGVSQSPSNKVTEKGKDVELRCDPISGHTALYWYRQSLGQGLEFLIYFQGNSAPDKSGLPSDRFSAERTGGSVSTLTIQRTQQEDSAVYLCASSLTKDTGELFFGEGSRLTVL.

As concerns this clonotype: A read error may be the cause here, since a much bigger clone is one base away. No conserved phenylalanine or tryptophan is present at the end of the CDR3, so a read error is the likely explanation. The CDR3 region is CASSLLQGNEQFL. The CDR3 bases are TGCGCCAGCAGCCTCTTACAGGGGAATGAGCAGTTCCTC. J is TRBJ2-1 and V is TRBV4-1, with 7 positions matching TRBD1. This CDR3 comprises 13 residues. Germline CDR1 reads MGHRA; CDR2 reads YSYEKL. With V trimmed by 4 bases and J by 7 bases, 4 bases remained unmatched.

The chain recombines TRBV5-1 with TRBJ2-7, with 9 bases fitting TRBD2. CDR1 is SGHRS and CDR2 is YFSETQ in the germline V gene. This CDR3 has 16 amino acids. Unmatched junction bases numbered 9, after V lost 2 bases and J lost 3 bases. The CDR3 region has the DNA TGCGCCAGCAGCTTAGACCCTAGCGGGGACTACTACGAGCAGTACTTC. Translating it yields CASSLDPSGDYYEQYF.

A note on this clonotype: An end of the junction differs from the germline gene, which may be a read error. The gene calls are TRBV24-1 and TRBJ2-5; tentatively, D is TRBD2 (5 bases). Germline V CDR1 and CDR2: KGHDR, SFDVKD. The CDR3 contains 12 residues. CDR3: CATSDSPSGQHF. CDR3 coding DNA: TGTGCCACCAGTGATTCTCCGAGCGGTCAGCACTTC.

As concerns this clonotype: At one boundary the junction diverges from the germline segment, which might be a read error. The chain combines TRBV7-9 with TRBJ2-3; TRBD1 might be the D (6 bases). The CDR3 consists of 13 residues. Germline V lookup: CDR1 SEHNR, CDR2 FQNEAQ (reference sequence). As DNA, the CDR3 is TGTGCCAGCAGCTTAGGGGGGCACTCCCCCGTAAATTTT. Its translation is CASSLGGHSPVNF.

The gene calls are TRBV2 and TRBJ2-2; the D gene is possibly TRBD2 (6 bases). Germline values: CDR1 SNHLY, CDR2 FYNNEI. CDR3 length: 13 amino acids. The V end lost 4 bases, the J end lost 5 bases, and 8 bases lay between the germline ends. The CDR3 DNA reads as TGTGCCAGCAGTGGAGGGAGGACCGGGGAGCTGTTTTTT. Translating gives CASSGGRTGELFF. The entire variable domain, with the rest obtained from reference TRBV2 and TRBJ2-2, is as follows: EPEVTQTPSHQVTQMGQEVILRCVPISNHLYFYWYRQILGQKVEFLVSFYNNEISEKSEIFDDQFSVERPDGSNFTLKIRSTKLEDSAMYFCASSGGRTGELFFGEGSRLTVL.

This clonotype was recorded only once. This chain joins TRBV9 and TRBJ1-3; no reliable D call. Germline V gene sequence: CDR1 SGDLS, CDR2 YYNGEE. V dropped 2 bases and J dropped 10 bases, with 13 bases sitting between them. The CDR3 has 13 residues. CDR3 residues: CASSVGQEETIYF. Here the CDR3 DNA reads TGTGCCAGCAGCGTTGGCCAGGAAGAGACCATATATTTT.

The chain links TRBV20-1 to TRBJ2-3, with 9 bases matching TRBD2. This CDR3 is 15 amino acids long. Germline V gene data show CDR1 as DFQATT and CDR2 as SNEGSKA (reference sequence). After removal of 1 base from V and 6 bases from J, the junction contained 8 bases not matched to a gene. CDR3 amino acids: CSARGSLAGMDTQYF. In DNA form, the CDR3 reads TGCAGTGCTAGAGGGTCCCTAGCGGGAATGGATACGCAGTATTTT.

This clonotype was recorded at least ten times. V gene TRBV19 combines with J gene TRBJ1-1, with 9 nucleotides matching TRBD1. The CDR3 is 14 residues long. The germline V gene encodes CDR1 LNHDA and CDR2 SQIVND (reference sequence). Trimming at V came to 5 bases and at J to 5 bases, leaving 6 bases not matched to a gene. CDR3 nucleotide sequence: TGTGCCAGTAGTCAACAGGGGGCGGGAACTGAAGCTTTCTTT. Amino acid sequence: CASSQQGAGTEAFF.

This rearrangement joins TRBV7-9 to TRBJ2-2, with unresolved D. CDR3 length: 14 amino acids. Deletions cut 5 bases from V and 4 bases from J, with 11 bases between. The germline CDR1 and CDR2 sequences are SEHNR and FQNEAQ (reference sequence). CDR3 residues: CASSPGVGTGELFF. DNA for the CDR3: TGTGCCAGCAGCCCCGGCGTGGGCACCGGGGAGCTGTTTTTT.

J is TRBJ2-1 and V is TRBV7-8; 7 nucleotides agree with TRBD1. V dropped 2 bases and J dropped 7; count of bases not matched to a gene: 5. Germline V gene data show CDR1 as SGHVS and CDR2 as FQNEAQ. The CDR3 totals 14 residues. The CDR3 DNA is TGTGCCAGCAGCTTAACAGGGGCGTGGAATGAGCAGTTCTTC. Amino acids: CASSLTGAWNEQFF.

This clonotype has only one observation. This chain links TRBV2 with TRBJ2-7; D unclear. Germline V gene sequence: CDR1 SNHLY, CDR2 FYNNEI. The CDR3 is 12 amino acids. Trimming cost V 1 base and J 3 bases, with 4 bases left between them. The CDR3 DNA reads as TGTGCCAGCAGTGAAGTGTTCTACGAGCAGTACTTC. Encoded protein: CASSEVFYEQYF.

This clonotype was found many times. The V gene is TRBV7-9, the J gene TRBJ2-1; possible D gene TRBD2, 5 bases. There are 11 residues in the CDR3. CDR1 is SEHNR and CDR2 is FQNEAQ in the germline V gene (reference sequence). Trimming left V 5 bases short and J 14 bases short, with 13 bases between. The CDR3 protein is CASSLGLDEFF. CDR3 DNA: TGTGCCAGCAGCCTCGGACTTGATGAGTTCTTC.

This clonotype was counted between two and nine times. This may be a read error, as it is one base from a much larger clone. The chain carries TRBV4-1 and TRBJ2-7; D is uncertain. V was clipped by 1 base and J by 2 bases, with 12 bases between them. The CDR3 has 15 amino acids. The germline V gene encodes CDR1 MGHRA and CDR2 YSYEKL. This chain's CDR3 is CASSQVDVRPYEQYF. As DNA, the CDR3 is TGCGCCAGCAGCCAAGTGGATGTACGCCCCTACGAGCAGTACTTC.

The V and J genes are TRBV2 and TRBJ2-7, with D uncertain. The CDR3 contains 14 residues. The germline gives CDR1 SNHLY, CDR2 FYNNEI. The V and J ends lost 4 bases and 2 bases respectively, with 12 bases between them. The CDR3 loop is CASSVAVPPYEQYF. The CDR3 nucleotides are TGTGCCAGCAGTGTGGCAGTTCCACCCTACGAGCAGTACTTC.

The CDR3 is CASSSDRWSPLHF. CDR3 coding DNA: TGTGCCAGCAGCTCGGACAGATGGTCACCCCTCCACTTT. The chain joins TRBV7-3 to TRBJ1-6; possible D gene TRBD1, 6 bases. In germline, CDR1 is SGHTA, CDR2 FQGTGA. Trimming took off 4 bases at V and 10 bases at J, with 11 bases between the two ends. The CDR3 extends over 13 amino acids.

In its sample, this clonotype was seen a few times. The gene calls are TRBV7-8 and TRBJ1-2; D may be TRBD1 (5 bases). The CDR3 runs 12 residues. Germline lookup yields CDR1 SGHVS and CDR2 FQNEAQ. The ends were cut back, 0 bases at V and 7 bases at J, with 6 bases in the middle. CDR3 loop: CASSLAGGGYTF. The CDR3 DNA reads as TGTGCCAGCAGCTTAGCTGGGGGTGGCTACACCTTC. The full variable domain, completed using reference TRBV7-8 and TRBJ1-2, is GAGVSQSPRYKVAKRGQDVALRCDPISGHVSLFWYQQALGQGPEFLTYFQNEAQLDKSGLPSDRFFAERPEGSVSTLKIQRTQQEDSAVYLCASSLAGGGYTFGSGTRLTVV.

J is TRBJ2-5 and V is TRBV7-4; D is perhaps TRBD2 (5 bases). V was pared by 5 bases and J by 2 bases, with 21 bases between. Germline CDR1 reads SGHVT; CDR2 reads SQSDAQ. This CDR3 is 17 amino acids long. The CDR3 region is CASSVGLNSGRQETQYF. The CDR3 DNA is TGTGCCAGCAGCGTAGGGTTAAACTCGGGAAGGCAAGAGACCCAGTACTTC.

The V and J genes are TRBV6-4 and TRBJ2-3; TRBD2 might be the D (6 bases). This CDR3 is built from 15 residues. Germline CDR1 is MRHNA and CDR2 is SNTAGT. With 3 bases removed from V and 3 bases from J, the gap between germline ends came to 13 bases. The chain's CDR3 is CASSESSEGTDTQYF. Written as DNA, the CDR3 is TGTGCCAGCAGTGAATCTAGCGAGGGGACAGATACGCAGTATTTT.

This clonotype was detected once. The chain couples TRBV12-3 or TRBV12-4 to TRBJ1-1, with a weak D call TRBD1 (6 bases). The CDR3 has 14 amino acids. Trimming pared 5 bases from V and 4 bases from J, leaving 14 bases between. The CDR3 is CASSPSTGLTEAFF. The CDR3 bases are TGTGCCAGCAGTCCTTCAACAGGGCTCACTGAAGCTTTCTTT.

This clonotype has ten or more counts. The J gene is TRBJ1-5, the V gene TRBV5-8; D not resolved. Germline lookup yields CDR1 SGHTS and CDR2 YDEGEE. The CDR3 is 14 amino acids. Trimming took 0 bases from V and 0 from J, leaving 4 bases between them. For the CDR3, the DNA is TGTGCCAGCAGCTTGGGGGCTAGCAATCAGCCCCAGCATTTT. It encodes CASSLGASNQPQHF. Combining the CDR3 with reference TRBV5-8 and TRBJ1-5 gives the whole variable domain EAGVTQSPTHLIKTRGQQATLRCSPISGHTSVYWYQQALGLGLQFLLWYDEGEERNRGNFPPRFSGRQFPNYSSELNVNALELEDSALYLCASSLGASNQPQHFGDGTRLSIL.

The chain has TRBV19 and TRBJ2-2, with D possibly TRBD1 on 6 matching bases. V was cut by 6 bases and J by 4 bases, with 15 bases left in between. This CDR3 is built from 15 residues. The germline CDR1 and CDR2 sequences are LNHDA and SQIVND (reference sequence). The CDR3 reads CASSQDSPGTGELFF. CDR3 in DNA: TGTGCCAGTAGCCAGGACAGCCCGGGCACCGGGGAGCTGTTTTTT.